Shown below are 22 T cell receptor beta chains from a single sample sequenced in a study of regulatory T cells in long-lasting Graves disease. TCR beta libraries were built with iRepertoire HTBI primers and Arm-PCR of CDR3 regions. From the multiplex PCR reads, TCRdb called clonotypes with MiXCR, one entry per CDR3 protein. Of some 370,000 distinct CDR3 sequences in the sample, approximately 23% were seen once. As for time point: persistent/refractory GD, antithyroid drugs over 5 years with positive TRAb. PBMC RNA was the source of the TCR library. The sequences come from peripheral blood mononuclear cells (PBMCs), collected when the disease was refractory, from a patient treated with antithyroid drugs. The receptors were gathered from a woman between 40 and 50 years old with Graves disease.

This clonotype has a count of ten or more. The V gene is TRBV12-3 or TRBV12-4, the J gene TRBJ2-7; no definite D call. The CDR3 contains 13 residues. V gave up 2 bases and J gave up 5 bases, with 10 bases separating them. The CDR3 loop is CASSLLTQHEQYF. The CDR3 nucleotides are TGTGCCAGCAGTTTACTGACCCAGCACGAGCAGTACTTC.

In this sample, this clonotype turned up a few times. The CDR3 here is CATGTGWKETQYF. CDR3 bases: TGTGCCACCGGAACAGGGTGGAAGGAGACCCAGTACTTC. The V call is TRBV5-4, the J call TRBJ2-5, with a possible D match to TRBD1 (6 bases). The length of the CDR3 is 13 residues. The germline V and J ends were trimmed by 9 bases and 5 bases, with 17 bases remaining between them. Germline loops: CDR1 SGHNT, CDR2 YYREEE (reference sequence). Full variable domain (rest looked up from reference TRBV5-4 and TRBJ2-5): ETGVTQSPTHLIKTRGQQVTLRCSSQSGHNTVSWYQQALGQGPQFIFQYYREEENGRGNFPPRFSGLQFPNYSSELNVNALELDDSALYLCATGTGWKETQYFGPGTRLLVL.

V and J are TRBV4-1 and TRBJ2-5, with D unclear. Germline CDR1 is MGHRA and CDR2 is YSYEKL. CDR3 length: 14 residues. The V end lost 6 bases, the J end lost 3 bases, and 14 bases lay between the germline ends. CDR3 DNA sequence: TGCGCCAGCAGTGGTAGTTTGGGTGAAGAGACCCAGTACTTC. This encodes CASSGSLGEETQYF.

This chain links TRBV20-1 with TRBJ2-7, with D possibly being TRBD1 or TRBD2 (5 bases each). The CDR3 is 15 amino acids. Deletions cut 4 bases from V and 0 bases from J, with 16 bases between. The germline gives CDR1 DFQATT, CDR2 SNEGSKA (reference sequence). DNA for the CDR3: TGCAGTGCTACGGATCCCGGGACCCACTCCTACGAGCAGTACTTC. Its translation is CSATDPGTHSYEQYF.

V is TRBV9 and J is TRBJ2-7; no clear D gene. Trimming removed 0 bases from V and 4 bases from J, with 11 bases in between. Per the germline V gene, CDR1 is SGDLS and CDR2 is YYNGEE. The CDR3 has 14 amino acids. Here the CDR3 DNA reads TGTGCCAGCAGCGTAGGAGAAGGGTTGTACGAGCAGTACTTC. This encodes CASSVGEGLYEQYF.

This clonotype was seen many times. The chain employs TRBV7-9 and TRBJ1-2; D may be TRBD1 (5 bases). CDR1 is SEHNR and CDR2 is FQNEAQ in the germline V gene (reference sequence). The ends were cut back, 6 bases at V and 8 bases at J, with 7 bases in the middle. The CDR3 is 10 residues long. Here the CDR3 DNA reads TGTGCCAGCAGACCAGGGGGCTACACCTTC. Its translation is CASRPGGYTF.

This clonotype was seen many times. The chain couples TRBV20-1 to TRBJ2-7, with 7 nucleotides matching TRBD2. This CDR3 region has 14 residues. Unmatched junction bases numbered 6, after V lost 2 bases and J lost 2 bases. Germline lookup yields CDR1 DFQATT and CDR2 SNEGSKA (reference sequence). The CDR3 DNA reads TGCAGTGCTAGACCCCCCAGCGGGACCTACGAGCAGTACTTC. Its protein is CSARPPSGTYEQYF.

This clonotype was counted at least ten times. One end of the junction does not line up with germline, which may come from a read error. The chain recombines TRBV7-9 with TRBJ2-5, with D tentatively TRBD2 (6 bases). The CDR3 has 11 amino acids. Per germline, CDR1 SEHNR and CDR2 FQNEAQ (reference sequence). The CDR3, as DNA: TGTGCCAGCAGCTTACGGGGGACCAAAGCCTTC. Amino acid sequence: CASSLRGTKAF.

This clonotype was seen ten or more times. The chain has TRBV28 and TRBJ2-7; D gene unclear. CDR1 is MDHEN, CDR2 SYDVKM, per germline. The V end lost 10 bases, the J end lost 2 bases, and 12 bases lay between the germline ends. The CDR3 loop spans 12 amino acids. CDR3 sequence reads: CATGTETYEQYF. The DNA of the CDR3 is TGTGCCACCGGCACAGAGACCTACGAGCAGTACTTC.

This clonotype has a handful of counts. Sequence at one end of the junction differs from germline and may be a read error. The V and J genes are TRBV2 and TRBJ2-5; D is possibly TRBD1 or TRBD2 (6 bases each). CDR3 length equals 14 residues. Germline lookup yields CDR1 SNHLY and CDR2 FYNNEI. The CDR3 protein is CANGGGGRVETRYF. CDR3 DNA: TGCGCCAACGGAGGGGGAGGAAGGGTGGAGACCCGGTACTTC.

This clonotype was found many times. The chain joins TRBV7-3 to TRBJ2-5, with D maybe TRBD2 (6 bases). V was pared by 5 bases and J by 5 bases, with 21 bases between. This CDR3 contains 16 residues. The germline V gene encodes CDR1 SGHTA and CDR2 FQGTGA. The CDR3 loop reads CASSVGIRVAGETQYF. CDR3 DNA: TGTGCCAGCAGCGTAGGCATCAGGGTCGCGGGGGAGACCCAGTACTTC. The full variable domain, rest sourced from reference TRBV7-3 and TRBJ2-5, is GAGVSQTPSNKVTEKGKYVELRCDPISGHTALYWYRQSLGQGPEFLIYFQGTGAADDSGLPNDRFFAVRPEGSVSTLKIQRTERGDSAVYLCASSVGIRVAGETQYFGPGTRLLVL.

Many counts were recorded for this clonotype. This chain uses TRBV28 with TRBJ1-1, with D uncertain. The germline V and J ends were trimmed by 3 bases and 4 bases, with 9 bases remaining between them. The CDR3 contains 13 residues. Germline V gene lookup returns CDR1 MDHEN and CDR2 SYDVKM. The DNA for the CDR3 is TGTGCCAGCAGTTTTGAAGAGACCACTGAAGCTTTCTTT. As protein: CASSFEETTEAFF.

This clonotype showed up many times. This sequence joins TRBV28 and TRBJ2-7, with D unclear. CDR3 size: 12 residues. Germline values: CDR1 MDHEN, CDR2 SYDVKM. The germline V and J ends were trimmed by 5 bases and 2 bases, with 7 bases remaining between them. CDR3 sequence reads: CASSHATYEQYF. DNA of the CDR3: TGTGCCAGCAGTCACGCGACCTACGAGCAGTACTTC.

This clonotype was counted at least ten times. The chain combines TRBV27 with TRBJ1-1, with 8 bases matching TRBD1. V shed 1 base, J shed 2 bases, and the junction held 6 bases outside the gene matches. CDR1 is MNHEY and CDR2 is SMNVEV in the germline V gene (reference sequence). There are 16 residues in the CDR3. The CDR3 nucleotides are TGTGCCAGCAGTTTATTTTATCCAGGGGGCAACACTGAAGCTTTCTTT. Protein: CASSLFYPGGNTEAFF.

CDR3 loop: CASSPHYTYNEQFF. In DNA form, the CDR3 reads TGTGCCAGTTCGCCCCACTACACCTACAATGAGCAGTTCTTC. V usage is TRBV28 and J usage is TRBJ2-1; D uncertain. Germline V gene data show CDR1 as MDHEN and CDR2 as SYDVKM. V was pared by 9 bases and J by 2 bases, with 14 bases between. The CDR3 length is 14 residues. The full variable domain, its missing parts supplied by reference TRBV28 and TRBJ2-1, is DVKVTQSSRYLVKRTGEKVFLECVQDMDHENMFWYRQDPGLGLRLIYFSYDVKMKEKGDIPEGYSVSREKKERFSLILESASTNQTSMYLCASSPHYTYNEQFFGPGTRLTVL.

V usage is TRBV9 and J usage is TRBJ1-4, with D uncertain. V lost 0 bases, J lost 6 bases, and 6 bases lay in between. CDR1 and CDR2 (germline): SGDLS, YYNGEE. The CDR3 is 13 amino acids. In nucleotides, the CDR3 is TGTGCCAGCAGCGTAGGGCGGGATGAAAAACTGTTTTTT. This sequence encodes CASSVGRDEKLFF.

Many counts were recorded for this clonotype. The chain employs TRBV28 and TRBJ2-7; D is ambiguous. In germline, CDR1 is MDHEN, CDR2 SYDVKM. V lost 3 bases and J 6 bases, leaving 9 bases between the germline ends. This CDR3 is 12 amino acids long. In DNA form, the CDR3 reads TGTGCCAGCAGTTTCCTAGGCTCCGAGCAGTACTTC. Residues: CASSFLGSEQYF. The whole variable domain, remainder taken from reference TRBV28 and TRBJ2-7, is DVKVTQSSRYLVKRTGEKVFLECVQDMDHENMFWYRQDPGLGLRLIYFSYDVKMKEKGDIPEGYSVSREKKERFSLILESASTNQTSMYLCASSFLGSEQYFGPGTRLTVT.

This chain joins TRBV29-1 and TRBJ2-7; 8 bases agree with TRBD1. The CDR3 has 12 amino acids. The trim removed 6 bases at V and 3 bases at J, leaving 4 bases unmatched. Germline CDR1 SQVTM, CDR2 ANQGSEA. The CDR3 reads CSVGTGFYEQYF. CDR3 nucleotide sequence: TGCAGCGTCGGGACAGGCTTCTACGAGCAGTACTTC.

This clonotype was observed at least ten times. The chain is built from TRBV20-1 and TRBJ1-2; no firm D call. Germline assignment: CDR1 DFQATT and CDR2 SNEGSKA (reference sequence). The V end lost 4 bases, the J end lost 4 bases, and 4 bases lay between the germline ends. This CDR3 has 10 residues. The CDR3 DNA reads TGCAGTGCTAAAATCTATGGCTACACCTTC. Encoded protein: CSAKIYGYTF.

This clonotype appeared many times. This chain joins TRBV3-1 and TRBJ1-1, with D uncertain. This CDR3 is 13 amino acids long. CDR1 and CDR2 (germline): LGHDT, YNNKEL (reference sequence). V was trimmed by 3 bases and J by 1 base, leaving 6 bases between them. CDR3 loop: CASSHRQNTEAFF. The CDR3 nucleotides read TGTGCCAGCAGCCACCGACAGAACACTGAAGCTTTCTTT.

With respect to this clonotype: A much larger clone is a single base away; this may be a read error. The V call is TRBV28, the J call TRBJ2-5; D is unclear. The CDR3 sequence is 13 residues long. CDR1 and CDR2 (germline): MDHEN, SYDVKM. The CDR3 region is CAGSLYRQETQYF. DNA for the CDR3: TGTGCCGGCAGTTTATACAGACAAGAGACCCAGTACTTC.

Many counts were recorded for this clonotype. The chain is built from TRBV6-1 and TRBJ1-1; D not resolved. V was clipped by 3 bases and J by 4 bases, with 15 bases between them. This CDR3 contains 15 residues. In germline, CDR1 is MNHNS, CDR2 SASEGT. In DNA, the CDR3 is TGTGCCAGCAGTGAGCGGGTTCGGATTTTCACTGAAGCTTTCTTT. Translating it yields CASSERVRIFTEAFF.